This T cell receptor beta chain was retrieved from a study of blood T cell repertoires in COVID-19. Study information: Collection of acute and convalescent COVID-19 samples took place in the United States, Italy and Spain. PBMCs, B-cell-depleted T cells, or T cells were the source of the cDNA or gDNA that made up the material.

The CDR3 contains 17 residues. Trimming removed 4 bases at V and 2 bases at J, with 20 bases between. CDR1 is SGHVS and CDR2 is FNYEAQ in the germline V gene. Some clones are missing from TCRdb's copy, which holds only in-frame ones; the method was immunoSEQ multiplex PCR. The sample lists about 180,000 clones, around 87% occurring once. This TCR was recovered from a woman under 40 with active or convalescent COVID-19. Material: peripheral blood. This chain joins TRBV7-6 and TRBJ1-2; D gene ambiguous. CDR3: CASSSLLGGGANYGYTF. The CDR3 DNA follows: TGTGCCAGCAGCTCACTCCTGGGAGGAGGAGCCAACTATGGCTACACCTTC. Full variable domain (outside the CDR3, taken from reference TRBV7-6 and TRBJ1-2): GAGVSQSPRYKVTKRGQDVALRCDPISGHVSLYWYRQALGQGPEFLTYFNYEAQQDKSGLPNDRFSAERPEGSISTLTIQRTEQRDSAMYRCASSSLLGGGANYGYTFGSGTRLTVV.